This T cell receptor beta chain emerged from a study of Graves' ophthalmopathy and Graves' hyperthyroidism. On the study more broadly: The blood sample was drawn at first diagnosis and before any treatment.

J lost 5 bases, V lost 3 bases, and 8 bases had no gene match. The CDR3 consists of 14 residues. Germline V gives CDR1 SQVTM, CDR2 ANQGSEA. Whole-study results and caveats: Classification of ophthalmopathy versus stable hyperthyroidism by a 13-signature model yielded 85% to 90% sensitivity and about 81% specificity.

The authors amplified TCR beta CDR3 regions from RNA transcripts. An opening RT-PCR round employed HTBI primers and preceded a second-round multiplex PCR. TCRdb called the multiplex PCR reads again in MiXCR, with one record for every CDR3 protein. The sample lists about 400,000 distinct CDR3 sequences; around 18% were seen once. Where ophthalmopathy was present, donors had moderate-to-severe activity, CAS ≥3, NOSPECS ≥4 and duration under 3 months. No donor had other autoimmune disease, uncontrolled infection, pregnancy or lactation. This clonotype was seen at least ten times. Its antigen is currently unknown.

The sequencing sample was made of peripheral blood. The sequence derives from a woman under 30 with Graves' ophthalmopathy. This chain joins TRBV29-1 and TRBJ2-5; 8 bases are shared with TRBD2. The CDR3 nucleotides read TGCAGCGTTGACCGATCTGGACTAGCCGAGACCCAGTACTTC. Translated: CSVDRSGLAETQYF.